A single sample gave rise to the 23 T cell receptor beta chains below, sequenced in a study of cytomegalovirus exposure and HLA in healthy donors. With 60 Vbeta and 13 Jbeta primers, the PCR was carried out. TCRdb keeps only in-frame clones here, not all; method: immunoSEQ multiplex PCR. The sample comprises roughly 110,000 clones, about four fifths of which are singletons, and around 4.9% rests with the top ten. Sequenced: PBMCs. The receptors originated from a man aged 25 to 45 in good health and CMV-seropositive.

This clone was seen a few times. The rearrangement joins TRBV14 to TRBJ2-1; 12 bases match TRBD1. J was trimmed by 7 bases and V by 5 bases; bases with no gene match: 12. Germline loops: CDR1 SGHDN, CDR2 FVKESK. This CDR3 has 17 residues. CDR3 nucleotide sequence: TGTGCCAGCAGCGGACGGGACAGGGGGCGCTTTTTGAATGAGCAGTTCTTC. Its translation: CASSGRDRGRFLNEQFF.

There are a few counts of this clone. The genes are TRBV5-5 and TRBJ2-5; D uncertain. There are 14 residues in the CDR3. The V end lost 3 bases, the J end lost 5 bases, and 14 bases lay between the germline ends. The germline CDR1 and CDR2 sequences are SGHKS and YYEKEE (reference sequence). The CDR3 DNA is TGTGCCAGCAGCTCGCTTTCCCGGTCGGAGACCCAGTACTTC. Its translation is CASSSLSRSETQYF.

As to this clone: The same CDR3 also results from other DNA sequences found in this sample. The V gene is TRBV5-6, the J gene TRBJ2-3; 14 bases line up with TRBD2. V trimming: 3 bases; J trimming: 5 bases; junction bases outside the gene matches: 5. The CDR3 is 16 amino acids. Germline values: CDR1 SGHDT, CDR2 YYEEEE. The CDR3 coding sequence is TGTGCCAGCAGCTGGACTAGCGGGGGGCCGGGAGATACGCAGTATTTT. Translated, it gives CASSWTSGGPGDTQYF.

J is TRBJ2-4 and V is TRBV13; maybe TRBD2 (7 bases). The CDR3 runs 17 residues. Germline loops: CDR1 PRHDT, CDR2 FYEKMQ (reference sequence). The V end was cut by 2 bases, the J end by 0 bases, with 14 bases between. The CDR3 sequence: CASSLRGEGLAKNIQYF. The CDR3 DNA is TGTGCCAGCAGCTTAAGGGGGGAGGGCCTAGCCAAAAACATTCAGTACTTC.

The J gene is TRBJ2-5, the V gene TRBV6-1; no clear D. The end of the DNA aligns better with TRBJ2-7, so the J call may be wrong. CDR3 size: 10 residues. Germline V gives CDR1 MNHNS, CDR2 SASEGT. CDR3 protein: CASSPFEQYF. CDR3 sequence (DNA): TGTGCCAGCAGCCCCTTCGAGCAGTACTTC.

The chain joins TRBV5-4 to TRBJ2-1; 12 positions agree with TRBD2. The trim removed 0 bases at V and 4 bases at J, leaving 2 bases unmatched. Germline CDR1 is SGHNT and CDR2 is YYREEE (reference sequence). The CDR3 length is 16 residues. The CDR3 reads CASSLAGTSGYNEQFF. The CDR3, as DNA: TGTGCCAGCAGCTTGGCTGGGACTAGCGGGTACAATGAGCAGTTCTTC. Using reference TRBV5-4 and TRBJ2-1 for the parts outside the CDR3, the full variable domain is ETGVTQSPTHLIKTRGQQVTLRCSSQSGHNTVSWYQQALGQGPQFIFQYYREEENGRGNFPPRFSGLQFPNYSSELNVNALELDDSALYLCASSLAGTSGYNEQFFGPGTRLTVL.

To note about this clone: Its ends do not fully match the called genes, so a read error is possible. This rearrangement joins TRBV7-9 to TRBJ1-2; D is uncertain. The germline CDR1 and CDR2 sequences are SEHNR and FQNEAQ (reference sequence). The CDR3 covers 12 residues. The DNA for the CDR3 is TGTTCCAGCAGCTTTGACGGGGTGGGCTACACCTTC. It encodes CSSSFDGVGYTF.

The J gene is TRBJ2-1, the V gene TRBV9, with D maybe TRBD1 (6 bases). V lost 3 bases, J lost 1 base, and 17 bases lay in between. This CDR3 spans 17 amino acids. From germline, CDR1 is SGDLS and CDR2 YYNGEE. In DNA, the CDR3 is TGTGCCAGCAGCGAGGGGGAGTCAGCATCATCCTACAATGAGCAGTTCTTC. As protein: CASSEGESASSYNEQFF.

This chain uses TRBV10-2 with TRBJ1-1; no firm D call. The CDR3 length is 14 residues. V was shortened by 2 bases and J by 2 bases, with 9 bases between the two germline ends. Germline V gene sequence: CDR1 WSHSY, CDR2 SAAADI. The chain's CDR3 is CASSEIGGNTEAFF. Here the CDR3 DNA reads TGCGCCAGCAGTGAGATAGGAGGCAACACTGAAGCTTTCTTT.

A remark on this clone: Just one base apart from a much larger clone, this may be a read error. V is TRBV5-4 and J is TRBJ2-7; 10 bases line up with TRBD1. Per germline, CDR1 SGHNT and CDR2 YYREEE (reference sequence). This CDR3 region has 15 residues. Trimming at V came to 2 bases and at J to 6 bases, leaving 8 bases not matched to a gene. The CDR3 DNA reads TGTGCCAGCAGCTTAGATGGGACAGGGGTGGTCGAGCAGTACTTC. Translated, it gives CASSLDGTGVVEQYF.

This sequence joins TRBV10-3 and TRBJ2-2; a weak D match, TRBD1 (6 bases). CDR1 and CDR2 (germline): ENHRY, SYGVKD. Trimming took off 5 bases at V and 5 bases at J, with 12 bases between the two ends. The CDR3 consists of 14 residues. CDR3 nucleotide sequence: TGTGCCATCAGTTCTGGACAGCCGACCGGGGAGCTGTTTTTT. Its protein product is CAISSGQPTGELFF.

Here the CDR3 reads CASTLQGWEQFF. CDR3 DNA: TGTGCCAGCACTCTACAGGGTTGGGAGCAGTTCTTC. This rearrangement joins TRBV6-1 to TRBJ2-1; a weak D match, TRBD1 (6 bases). Trimming pared 7 bases from V and 10 bases from J, leaving 14 bases between. CDR3 size: 12 residues. Germline CDR1 and CDR2: MNHNS and SASEGT.

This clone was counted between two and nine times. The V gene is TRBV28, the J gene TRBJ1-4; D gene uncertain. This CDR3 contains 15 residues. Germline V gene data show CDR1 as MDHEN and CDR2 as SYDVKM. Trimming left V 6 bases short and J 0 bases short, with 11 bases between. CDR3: CASRTNRATNEKLFF. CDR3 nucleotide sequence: TGTGCCAGCAGAACCAACAGAGCAACTAATGAAAAACTGTTTTTT.

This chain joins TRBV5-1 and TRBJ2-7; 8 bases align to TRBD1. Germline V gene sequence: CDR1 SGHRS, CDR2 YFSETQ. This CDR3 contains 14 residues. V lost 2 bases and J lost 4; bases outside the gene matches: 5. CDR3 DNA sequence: TGCGCCAGCAGCTTCGGACAGGGTGGGTACGAGCAGTACTTC. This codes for CASSFGQGGYEQYF.

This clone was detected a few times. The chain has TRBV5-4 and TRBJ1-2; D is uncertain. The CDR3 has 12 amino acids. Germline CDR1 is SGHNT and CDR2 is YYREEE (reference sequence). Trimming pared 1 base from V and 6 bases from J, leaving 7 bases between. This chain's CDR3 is CASSLTSDGYTF. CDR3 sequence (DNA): TGTGCCAGCAGCTTGACCTCGGATGGCTACACCTTC.

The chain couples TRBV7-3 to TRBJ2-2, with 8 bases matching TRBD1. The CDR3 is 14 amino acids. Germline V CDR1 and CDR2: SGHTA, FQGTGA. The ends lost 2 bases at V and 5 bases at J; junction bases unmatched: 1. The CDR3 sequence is CASSLDRGTGELFF. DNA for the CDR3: TGTGCCAGCAGCTTAGACAGGGGTACCGGGGAGCTGTTTTTT.

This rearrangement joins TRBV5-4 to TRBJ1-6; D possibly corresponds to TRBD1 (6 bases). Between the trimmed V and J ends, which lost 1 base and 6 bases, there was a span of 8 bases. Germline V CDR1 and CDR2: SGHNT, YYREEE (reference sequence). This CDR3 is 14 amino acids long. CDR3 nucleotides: TGTGCCAGCAGCTTGAAACAGGGTAATTCACCCCTCCACTTT. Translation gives CASSLKQGNSPLHF.

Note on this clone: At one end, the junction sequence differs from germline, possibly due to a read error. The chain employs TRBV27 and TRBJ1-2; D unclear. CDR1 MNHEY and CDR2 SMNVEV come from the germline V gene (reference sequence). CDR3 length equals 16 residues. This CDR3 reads CASSREGTRGSYGYPF. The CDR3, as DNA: TGTGCCAGCAGCCGGGAGGGAACCCGAGGGTCCTATGGCTACCCCTTC.

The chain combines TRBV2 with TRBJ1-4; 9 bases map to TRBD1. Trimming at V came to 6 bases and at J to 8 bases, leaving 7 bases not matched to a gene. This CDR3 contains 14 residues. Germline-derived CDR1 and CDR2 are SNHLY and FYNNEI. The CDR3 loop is CASRRDREGEKLFF. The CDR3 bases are TGTGCCAGCAGACGGGACAGGGAAGGCGAAAAACTGTTTTTT.

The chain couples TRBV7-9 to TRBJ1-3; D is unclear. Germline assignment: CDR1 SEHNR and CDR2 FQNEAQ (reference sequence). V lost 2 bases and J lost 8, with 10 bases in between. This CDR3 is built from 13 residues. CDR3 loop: CASSLNFAHTIYF. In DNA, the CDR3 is TGTGCCAGCAGCTTAAATTTCGCGCACACCATATATTTT.

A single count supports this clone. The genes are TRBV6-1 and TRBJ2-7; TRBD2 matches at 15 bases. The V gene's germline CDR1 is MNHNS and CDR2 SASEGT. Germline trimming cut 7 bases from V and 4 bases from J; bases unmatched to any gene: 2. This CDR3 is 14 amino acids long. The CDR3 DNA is TGTGCCAGCATTGGGACTAGCGGGGGGTACGAGCAGTACTTC. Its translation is CASIGTSGGYEQYF.

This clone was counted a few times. The CDR3 is CASSLQDTGELFF. The CDR3 region has the DNA TGTGCCAGCAGTCTCCAGGACACCGGGGAGCTGTTTTTT. The chain links TRBV2 to TRBJ2-2; no clear D gene. The germline gives CDR1 SNHLY, CDR2 FYNNEI. V was trimmed by 5 bases and J by 3 bases, leaving 7 bases between them. This CDR3 contains 13 residues.

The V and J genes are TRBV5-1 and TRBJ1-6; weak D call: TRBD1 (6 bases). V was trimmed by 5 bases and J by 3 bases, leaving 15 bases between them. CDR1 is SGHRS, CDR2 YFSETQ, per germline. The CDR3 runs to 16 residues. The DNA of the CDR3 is TGCGCCAGCAGGCTCTCACAGGGATTCTATAATTCACCCCTCCACTTT. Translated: CASRLSQGFYNSPLHF.